What follows describes a single TCR beta chain. This clone was seen a handful of times. No antigen is known for it. Qualities for individual bases were not recorded, and no much larger clone is one base off. Healthy HIV-negative adults with no recently reported acute infections or vaccinations were included as donors. Every donor was a Caucasian adult living in Nashville, Tennessee, USA. CD4+ T cells were enriched through magnetic negative selection, after which naive cells were positively selected on CD45RA and the remaining negative fraction served as the memory subset. Blood was obtained by leukapheresis, after which PBMCs were separated by Ficoll-Histopaque density gradient centrifugation and cryopreserved in liquid nitrogen vapor phase. Analytical flow cytometry was used to check the purity and quantity of every magnetically sorted T cell population. Genomic DNA was isolated from every sorted fraction and measured by UV absorbance on a Nanodrop 2000c.

There are 14 amino acids in the CDR3, from cysteine to phenylalanine inclusive. Left in the record is the CDR3 DNA by itself, 42 bases read in frame from the first base. V is cut by 3 bases and J by 0 bases, and the space between the germline ends is 7 bases. CDR1 and CDR2, looked up from the germline V gene, are SGDLS and YYNGEE. The data were taken from a study of shared clonotypes between healthy human individuals (TCRdb year 2020). Concerning the study at large: Two women and a few men aged 18 to 49 years were included in the cohort. Leukapheresis yielded between about 0.85 and 10 billion PBMCs per donor. For each donor, CD4 naive and CD4 memory were each given three plates, CD8 naive was given two plates, and CD8 memory was given one plate. To increase sequencing depth and limit assay-specific biases, different laboratories used diverse techniques to prepare libraries and sequence TCR repertoires. The study deeply sequenced blood TCR repertoires of about 5 healthy adults to estimate repertoire size and the extent of clonotype sharing between individuals.

Using the deep immunoSEQ assay, multiplex PCR amplified TCR CDR3 regions from genomic DNA. Genomic DNA extracted from each cell subset was distributed evenly over all wells of several immunoSEQ 96-well plates, and each plate served as one replicate. For sorted subsets, each replicate PCR was loaded with approximately 200 ng genomic DNA, equivalent to 30,000 or so T cell genomes. Purified libraries were measured with a Qubit 3.0 fluorometer, size-checked on a Bioanalyzer 2100, and measured again with the KAPA Library Quantification kit. Each immunoSEQ 96-well plate was sequenced on its own single-read 150-cycle Illumina NextSeq 550 flow cell. The authors processed their data as follows. The immunoSEQ output contained only junctional sequences without quality scores, so filtering could not match that applied to full-length reads. Sequences were annotated with PyIR, a Python wrapper for IgBLAST v1.9, using IMGT germline references to assign V/J genes and CDR3. Any read was removed if the V/J assignment was weak (E-value above 1e-6), the CDR3 was missing, or the read contained stop codons, out-of-frame junctions, or ambiguous translated residues. A V3J clonotype was defined by an identical inferred V gene, J gene, and CDR3 amino acid sequence. The percentage overlap between two repertoires was calculated by dividing the number of shared unique clonotypes by the size of the smaller repertoire. RTK rarefaction, the Chao1 estimator, and Recon v2.1 estimates of unobserved clonotypes were used to assess repertoire richness. OLGA was used to compute generation probabilities for all TCRbeta clonotypes that the gDNA method yielded from a handful of donors. TCRdb limited this immuneACCESS table to in-frame rearrangements with V and J called. A share of clones is missing; checked studies link under half to unresolved V genes, and the rest is unexplained. V, J and clone size are taken as reported in that table, and D and trimming were inferred from the DNA itself. Within this sample are over 850,000 clones, with around 82% of them counted one time only. More than 0.45% of the sample goes to the ten largest clones.

Results and caveats for the whole study, not just this receptor: Higher generation probabilities were observed for clonotypes shared by all four sorted-subset donors than for non-shared clonotypes. Because the study included a small number of donors, the genetic and exposure-history diversity represented was limited. Around 5% of naive CD4, 3.5% of naive CD8, about 2.1% of memory CD4, and 0.4% of memory CD8 clonotypes were shared across several donors. Pairwise subsampling led to the expectation that sequencing depth would affect the degree of clonotype sharing among donors. Sampling was restricted to blood, and TCR repertoires in tissues likely differ from the TCR repertoires found in blood. Rarefaction of sorted-subset datasets indicated incomplete sequencing despite the large sequencing depth. Larger estimated clonotype richness was generally found for naive subsets than for memory subsets.

Here the chain combines TRBV9 and TRBJ1-5; tentative D gene TRBD1, with 6 bases matching. This sequence was found in a young man in good health. Some clones in this sample may be carry-over from other donors' samples. The sequencing sample was made of memory CD4+ T cells from PBMCs. The meaning of the sample's cell subset or site label: CD45RA-negative fraction. CDR3 protein: CASSGGHSNQPQHF. The DNA is as follows: TGTGCCAGCAGCGGGGGACATAGCAATCAGCCCCAGCATTTT.